Listed below are T cell receptor beta chains from one sample, sequenced in a study of cytomegalovirus exposure and HLA in healthy donors. Assay used: immunoSEQ multiplex PCR; TCRdb lists only in-frame clones, some missing. The table lists 150,000 to 200,000 clones, about 80% of them singletons. The sequenced sample consisted of PBMCs. Receptors were obtained from a woman between 40 and 55 years old in good health and CMV-seronegative. CDR3s include the opening cysteine and the closing phenylalanine or tryptophan. D genes are given only for firm matches. Size is omitted from some rows. Given values are once, few, many or a class for expanded clones.

>TRBD1|TRBV27|TRBJ1-1|-
CASSLLGGTGGTEAFF
TGTGCCAGCAGTTTATTAGGCGGGACAGGGGGAACTGAAGCTTTCTTT
>-|TRBV4-2|TRBJ2-1|-
CASSSHSSGNEQFF
TGTGCCAGCAGCTCGCATTCTTCAGGGAATGAGCAGTTCTTC
>TRBD1|TRBV6-1|TRBJ1-6|-
CASSEGTGVSPLHF
TGTGCCAGCAGTGAGGGGACAGGGGTTTCACCCCTCCACTTT
>-|TRBV7-9|TRBJ1-3|-
CSSSFWPAGGLSGNTIYF
TGTTCCAGCAGCTTTTGGCCGGCAGGAGGACTCTCTGGAAACACCATATATTTT
>TRBD2|TRBV18|TRBJ2-1|-
CASSPLRLAGPSYNEQFF
TGTGCCAGCTCACCTCTACGACTAGCGGGACCTTCCTACAATGAGCAGTTCTTC
>TRBD1|TRBV7-8|TRBJ1-3|-
CASSGRQGAGGNTIYF
TGTGCCAGCAGCGGGAGACAGGGGGCGGGTGGAAACACCATATATTTT
>TRBD1|TRBV7-9|TRBJ1-4|once
CASSADRVRNEKLFF
TGTGCCAGCAGCGCGGACAGGGTGCGTAATGAAAAACTGTTTTTT
>TRBD2|TRBV20-1|TRBJ2-7|-
CRARGTSEQYF
TGCAGGGCTAGGGGGACTAGCGAGCAGTACTTC
>-|TRBV5-6|TRBJ1-2|-
CASSSPGYGYTF
TGTGCCAGCAGCTCCCCGGGCTATGGCTACACCTTC
>-|TRBV21-1|TRBJ1-1|-
CASSKGAGGNTEAFF
TGTGCCAGCAGCAAAGGGGCAGGGGGGAACACTGAAGCTTTCTTT
>TRBD1|TRBV6-1|TRBJ2-1|once
CASSGDSSSYNEQFF
TGTGCCAGCAGTGGGGACAGCTCCTCCTACAATGAGCAGTTCTTC
>TRBD1|TRBV30|TRBJ1-2|-
CAFKQGGYGYTF
TGTGCCTTTAAACAGGGGGGATATGGCTACACCTTC
>-|TRBV5-6|TRBJ2-2|-
CASEQGPAGELFF
TGTGCCAGCGAACAGGGCCCCGCCGGGGAGCTGTTTTTT
>TRBD2|TRBV29-1|TRBJ2-1|-
CSVEGTSGSSYNEQFF
TGCAGCGTTGAAGGGACTAGCGGGAGTTCCTACAATGAGCAGTTCTTC
>-|TRBV7-9|TRBJ1-1|-
CASSLSGGEAFF
TGTGCCAGCAGTCTCTCTGGGGGGGAAGCTTTCTTT
>TRBD1|TRBV4-3|TRBJ1-2|-
CASSPRQGLDYGYTF
TGCGCCAGCAGCCCTCGACAGGGATTAGACTATGGCTACACCTTC
>-|TRBV29-1|TRBJ2-3|-
CSVADSGSTDTQYF
TGCAGCGTTGCAGACAGCGGAAGCACAGATACGCAGTATTTT
>TRBD1|TRBV10-2|TRBJ2-1|-
CASSETTGERQFF
TGCGCCAGCAGTGAGACGACAGGGGAAAGGCAGTTCTTC
>-|TRBV28|TRBJ1-4|-
CASSLPLGEKLFF
TGTGCCAGCAGTTTGCCGCTCGGTGAAAAACTGTTTTTT
>TRBD1|TRBV6-1|TRBJ1-1|-
CASSTGGVNTEAFF
TGTGCCAGCAGTACAGGGGGGGTGAACACTGAAGCTTTCTTT
>TRBD1|TRBV12-5|TRBJ1-2|-
CASGAHRGGYTF
TGTGCTAGTGGCGCACACAGGGGCGGCTACACCTTC
>-|TRBV7-9|TRBJ1-1|-
CASSLDIFSLNTEAFF
TGTGCCAGCAGCTTAGATATATTCAGTTTGAACACTGAAGCTTTCTTT
>-|TRBV28|TRBJ2-3|-
CASSLAGVPDTQYF
TGTGCCAGCAGTTTGGCAGGGGTCCCAGATACGCAGTATTTT
>-|TRBV29-1|TRBJ1-2|-
CSVEETQGFWDYGYTF
TGCAGCGTTGAAGAGACTCAGGGTTTTTGGGACTATGGCTACACCTTC
>-|TRBV19|TRBJ2-3|few
CASSIGPSVDTQYF
TGTGCCAGTAGTATAGGTCCTAGTGTCGATACGCAGTATTTT
>-|TRBV2|TRBJ2-1|-
CASTKRALSYNEQFF
TGTGCCAGCACGAAGCGGGCCCTTTCCTACAATGAGCAGTTCTTC
>TRBD1|TRBV19|TRBJ2-5|-
CASSPRTGGRETQYF
TGTGCCAGTAGCCCACGGACAGGGGGCAGGGAGACCCAGTACTTC
>-|TRBV30|TRBJ1-4|once
CAWMPGTNEKLFF
TGTGCCTGGATGCCGGGAACTAATGAAAAACTGTTTTTT
>-|TRBV29-1|TRBJ2-1|-
CSVEGTSSYEQFF
TGCAGCGTTGAAGGGACTTCATCATACGAGCAGTTCTTC
>-|TRBV9|TRBJ2-4|-
CASSVDFGGGKAKNIQYF
TGTGCCAGCAGCGTAGACTTTGGTGGGGGCAAGGCCAAAAACATTCAGTACTTC
>-|TRBV12-5|TRBJ2-2|-
CASGKEGTGELFF
TGTGCTAGTGGAAAGGAGGGGACCGGGGAGCTGTTTTTT
>TRBD1|TRBV6-5|TRBJ2-2|-
CASRTGGTGELFF
TGTGCCAGCAGAACAGGGGGCACCGGGGAGCTGTTTTTT
>-|TRBV9|TRBJ2-3|-
CASSAPFGGDTQYF
TGTGCCAGCAGCGCCCCCTTCGGAGGGGATACGCAGTATTTT
>TRBD1|TRBV13|TRBJ2-1|once
CASSLGTGGKAYSGGSSYNEQFF
TGTGCCAGCAGCTTAGGGACAGGGGGCAAAGCATATAGCGGCGGGAGCTCCTACAATGAGCAGTTCTTC
>-|TRBV28|TRBJ2-7|-
CASNSGSLGSYEQYF
TGTGCCAGCAACTCCGGGAGTTTGGGGTCCTACGAGCAGTACTTC
>TRBD2|TRBV29-1|TRBJ2-5|-
CSSRTSGRVETETQYF
TGCAGCTCTCGGACTAGCGGGAGGGTAGAAACAGAGACCCAGTACTTC
>TRBD2|TRBV5-4|TRBJ2-3|few
CASASKGGTTGDTQYF
TGTGCCAGCGCGTCCAAGGGAGGGACCACGGGAGATACGCAGTATTTT
>TRBD1|TRBV5-4|TRBJ1-2|-
CASSLAGGAGYTF
TGTGCCAGCAGCTTGGCAGGGGGCGCGGGCTACACCTTC
>-|TRBV7-2|TRBJ2-7|few
CASSLARTGRGGHEQYF
TGTGCCAGCAGCTTAGCGAGGACAGGGAGGGGGGGGCACGAGCAGTACTTC
>-|TRBV7-2|TRBJ1-4|-
CASSWGQTGDHEKLFF
TGTGCCAGCAGCTGGGGCCAGACAGGAGACCACGAAAAACTGTTTTTT
>TRBD1|TRBV4-3|TRBJ1-1|-
CASSQIPAPGQEAFF
TGCGCCAGCAGCCAAATACCAGCACCGGGACAGGAAGCTTTCTTT
>TRBD1|TRBV13|TRBJ2-1|-
CASSYRGTGDNEQFF
TGTGCCAGCAGCTACCGCGGGACAGGGGACAATGAGCAGTTCTTC
>TRBD1|TRBV30|TRBJ1-4|once
CAARQGAREKLFF
TGTGCCGCTAGACAGGGCGCACGTGAAAAACTGTTTTTT
>TRBD1|TRBV6-1|TRBJ1-1|few
CASSEAPGTGAFF
TGTGCCAGCAGTGAAGCGCCGGGGACAGGGGCTTTCTTT
>-|TRBV7-2|TRBJ1-5|-
CASSLRGGRLNQPQHF
TGTGCCAGCAGCTTAAGGGGTGGACGTTTAAATCAGCCCCAGCATTTT
>-|TRBV7-8|TRBJ1-1|-
CASSLRGQTVHTEAFF
TGTGCCAGCAGCCTCAGGGGACAAACAGTCCACACTGAAGCTTTCTTT